Following are 3 T cell receptor beta chains from one sample sequenced in a study of shared clonotypes between healthy human individuals (dated by TCRdb to about 2020). The library was produced with the immunoSEQ multiplex PCR assay. What TCRdb holds here is the immuneACCESS table cut down to in-frame rearrangements. Part of the clones is not present; checked against another copy, under half of the missing clones reflect an unresolved V gene, and the others are unexplained. For this sample there are about 1.1 million clones; about 72% appear just once. The top ten hold roughly 0.82% of the sample. The specimen sequenced was memory CD4+ T cells from PBMCs. The sample's cell subset or site label, decoded: CD45RA-negative fraction. The receptors originated from a man aged 18 to 30 in good health. Some clones in this sample may be carry-over from other donors' samples.

This sequence joins TRBV19 and TRBJ1-1; D may be TRBD1 (5 bases). From germline, CDR1 is LNHDA and CDR2 SQIVND (reference sequence). The CDR3 has 14 amino acids. V lost 3 bases to trimming and J lost 7 bases, with 15 bases between them. The DNA for the CDR3 is TGTGCCAGTAGTATGGGGGGTCGGGCCGGTGAAGCTTTCTTT. Protein product: CASSMGGRAGEAFF.

This chain links TRBV6-4 with TRBJ2-1; 7 bases fit TRBD2. CDR3 length: 15 residues. V dropped 0 bases and J dropped 1; count of bases not matched to a gene: 0. From germline, CDR1 is MRHNA and CDR2 SNTAGT. In DNA form, the CDR3 reads TGTGCCAGCAGTGACTCTAGCGGGTCCTACAATGAGCAGTTCTTC. Translation gives CASSDSSGSYNEQFF.

This clone has a handful of counts. The chain joins TRBV10-2 to TRBJ2-2; unclear D gene. The CDR3 is 18 residues long. Trimming stripped 7 bases from V and 0 bases from J, with 21 bases between. The germline V gene has CDR1 WSHSY and CDR2 SAAADI. CDR3 bases: TGCGCCAGCACTCCGAGGCTGGGTGGGGTTGCGAACACCGGGGAGCTGTTTTTT. This gives the protein CASTPRLGGVANTGELFF.